This T cell receptor beta chain was recovered during a study of technical replicates of blood from a handful of donors. This table comes from immunoSEQ multiplex PCR, and its TCRdb copy is limited to in-frame clones, with some not included. The sample has 55,000 to 75,000 clones, 80% to 95% seen once; the top ten hold approximately 3.9%. Germline V gives CDR1 SGHKS, CDR2 YYEKEE (reference sequence). The CDR3 is 16 amino acids. The V end lost 0 bases, the J end lost 0 bases, and 9 bases lay between the germline ends. Sequenced: PBMCs. The chain carries TRBV5-5 and TRBJ1-4, with TRBD1 as a possible D gene (5 bases). The sequence came from a human donor in good health. Some clones in this sample may be carry-over from other donors' samples. DNA for the CDR3: TGTGCCAGCAGCTTGGCAGGGTTCACAACTAATGAAAAACTGTTTTTT. Its translation: CASSLAGFTTNEKLFF.